In its sample, the clone carrying this T cell receptor (beta chain) was seen a few times. The antigen remains unidentified. V lost 2 bases and J 4 bases, leaving 14 bases between the germline ends. The CDR3 is 15 residues long. Germline V lookup: CDR1 MNHNY, CDR2 SVGAGI (reference sequence). The data belong to a study of early T cells in non-severe SARS-CoV-2 infection. Study-wide background: The study sequenced bulk RNA from unsorted whole blood, with chains unpaired. Study-wide findings and caveats: Anti-spike CD8 responses were favored by VDJdb matching, which missed private and CD4 specificities.

Unique molecular identifiers were attached to individual cDNA molecules. One entry per CDR3 protein, called by TCRdb with MiXCR from the 5' RACE reads. The sample lists about 60,000 distinct CDR3 sequences, 20% seen once, with about 17% in the top ten. The V gene is TRBV6-6, the J gene TRBJ1-1; perhaps TRBD1 as D (5 bases). The input for sequencing was whole blood, taken at baseline. This TCR was recovered from an adult who was a healthcare worker with PCR-confirmed SARS-CoV-2 infection or an uninfected control (not recorded which). The DNA for the CDR3 is TGTGCCAGCAGTTACCCGATCCGGGGGGGCACTGAAGCTTTCTTT. Its protein product is CASSYPIRGGTEAFF.